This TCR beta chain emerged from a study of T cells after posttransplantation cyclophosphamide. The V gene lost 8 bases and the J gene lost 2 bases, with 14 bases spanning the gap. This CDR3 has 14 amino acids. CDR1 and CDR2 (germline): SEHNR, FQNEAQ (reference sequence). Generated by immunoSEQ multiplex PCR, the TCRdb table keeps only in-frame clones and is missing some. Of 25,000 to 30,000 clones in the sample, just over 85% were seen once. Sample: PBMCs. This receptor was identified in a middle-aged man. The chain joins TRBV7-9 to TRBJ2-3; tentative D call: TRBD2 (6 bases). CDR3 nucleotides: TGTGCCAGCGGAGCCTGGACTACCACAGATACGCAGTATTTT. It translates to CASGAWTTTDTQYF. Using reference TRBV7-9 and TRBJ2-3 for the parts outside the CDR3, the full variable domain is DTGVSQNPRHKITKRGQNVTFRCDPISEHNRLYWYRQTLGQGPEFLTYFQNEAQLEKSRLLSDRFSAERPKGSFSTLEIQRTEQGDSAMYLCASGAWTTTDTQYFGPGTRLTVL.